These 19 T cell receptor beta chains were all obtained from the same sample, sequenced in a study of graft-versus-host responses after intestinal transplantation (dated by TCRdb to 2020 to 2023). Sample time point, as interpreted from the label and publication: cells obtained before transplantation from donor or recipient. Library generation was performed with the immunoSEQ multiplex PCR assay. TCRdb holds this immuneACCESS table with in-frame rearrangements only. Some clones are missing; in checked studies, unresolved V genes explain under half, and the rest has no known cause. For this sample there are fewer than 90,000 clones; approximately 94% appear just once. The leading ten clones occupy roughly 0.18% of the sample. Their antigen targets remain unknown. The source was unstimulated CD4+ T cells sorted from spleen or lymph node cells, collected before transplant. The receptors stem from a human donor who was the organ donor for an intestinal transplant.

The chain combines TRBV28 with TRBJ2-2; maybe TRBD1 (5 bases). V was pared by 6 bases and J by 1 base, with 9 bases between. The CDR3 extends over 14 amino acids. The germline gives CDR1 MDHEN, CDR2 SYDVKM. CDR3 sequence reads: CASRTTGNTGELFF. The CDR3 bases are TGTGCCAGCAGGACAACAGGGAACACCGGGGAGCTGTTTTTT.

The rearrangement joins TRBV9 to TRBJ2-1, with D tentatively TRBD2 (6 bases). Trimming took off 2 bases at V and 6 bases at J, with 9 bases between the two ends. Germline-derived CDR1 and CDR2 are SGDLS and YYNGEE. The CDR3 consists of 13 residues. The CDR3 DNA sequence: TGTGCCAGCAGCGTCGGGACTCCCAATGAGCAGTTCTTC. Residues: CASSVGTPNEQFF.

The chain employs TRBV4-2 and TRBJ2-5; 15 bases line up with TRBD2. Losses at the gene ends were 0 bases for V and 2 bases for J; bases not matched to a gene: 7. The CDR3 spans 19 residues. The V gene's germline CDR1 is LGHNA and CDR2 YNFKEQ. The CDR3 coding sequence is TGTGCCAGCAGCCAAGATGGACTAGCGGGGGGGCCCTGGCAAGAGACCCAGTACTTC. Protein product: CASSQDGLAGGPWQETQYF.

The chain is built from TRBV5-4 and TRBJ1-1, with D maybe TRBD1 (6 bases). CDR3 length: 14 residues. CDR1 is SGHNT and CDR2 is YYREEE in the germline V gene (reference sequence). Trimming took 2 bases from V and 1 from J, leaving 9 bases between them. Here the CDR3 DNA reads TGTGCCAGCAGCTTTGAACAGGGGAACACTGAAGCTTTCTTT. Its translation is CASSFEQGNTEAFF.

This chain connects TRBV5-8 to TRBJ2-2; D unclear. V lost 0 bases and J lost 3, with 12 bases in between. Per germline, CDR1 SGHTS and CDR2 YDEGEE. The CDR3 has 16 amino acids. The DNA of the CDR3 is TGTGCCAGCAGCTTGGTTGTGGTGGTGGACACCGGGGAGCTGTTTTTT. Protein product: CASSLVVVVDTGELFF.

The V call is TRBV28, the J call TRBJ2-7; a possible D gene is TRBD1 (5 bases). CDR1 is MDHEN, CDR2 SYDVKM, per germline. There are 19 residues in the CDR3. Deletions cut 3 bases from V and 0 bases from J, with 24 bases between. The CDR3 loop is CASSFVATVRVPSSYEQYF. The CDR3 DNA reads TGTGCCAGCAGTTTTGTGGCGACAGTTAGAGTCCCGAGCTCCTACGAGCAGTACTTC.

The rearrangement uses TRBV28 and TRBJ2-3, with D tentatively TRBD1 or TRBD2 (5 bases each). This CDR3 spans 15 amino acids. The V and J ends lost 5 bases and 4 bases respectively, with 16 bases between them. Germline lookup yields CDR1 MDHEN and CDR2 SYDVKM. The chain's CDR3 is CASSRLGQGPDTQYF. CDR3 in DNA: TGTGCCAGCAGTAGACTGGGGCAGGGACCAGATACGCAGTATTTT.

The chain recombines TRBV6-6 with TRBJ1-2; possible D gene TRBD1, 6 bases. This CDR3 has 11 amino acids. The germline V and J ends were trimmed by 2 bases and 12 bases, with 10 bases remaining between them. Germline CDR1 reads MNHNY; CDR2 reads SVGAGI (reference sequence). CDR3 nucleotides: TGTGCCAGCAGTTACGGGGGGGCAGACACCTTC. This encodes CASSYGGADTF.

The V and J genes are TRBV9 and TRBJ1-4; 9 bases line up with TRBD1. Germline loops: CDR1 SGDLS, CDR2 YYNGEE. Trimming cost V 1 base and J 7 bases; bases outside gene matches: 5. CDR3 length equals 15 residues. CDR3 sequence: CASSVRGTGIEKLFF. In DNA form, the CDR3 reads TGTGCCAGCAGCGTACGAGGGACAGGGATTGAAAAACTGTTTTTT.

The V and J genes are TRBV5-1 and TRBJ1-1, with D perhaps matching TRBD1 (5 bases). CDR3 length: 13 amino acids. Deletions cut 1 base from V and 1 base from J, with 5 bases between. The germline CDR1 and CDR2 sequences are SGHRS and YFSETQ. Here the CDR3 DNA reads TGCGCCAGCAGCTTGAGGGGGAACACTGAAGCTTTCTTT. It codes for CASSLRGNTEAFF.

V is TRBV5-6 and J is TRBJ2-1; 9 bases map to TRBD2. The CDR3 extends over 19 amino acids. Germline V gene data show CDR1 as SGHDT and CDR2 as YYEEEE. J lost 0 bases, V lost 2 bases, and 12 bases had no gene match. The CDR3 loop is CASSFSPGTSPLSYNEQFF. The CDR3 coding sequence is TGTGCCAGCAGCTTCAGTCCCGGGACTAGCCCCCTCTCCTACAATGAGCAGTTCTTC.

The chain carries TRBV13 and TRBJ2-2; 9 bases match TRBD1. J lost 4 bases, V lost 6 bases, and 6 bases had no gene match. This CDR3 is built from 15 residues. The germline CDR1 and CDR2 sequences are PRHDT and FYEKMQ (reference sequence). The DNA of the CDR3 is TGTGCCAGCAGGGAGGGACAGGGTAGCACCGGGGAGCTGTTTTTT. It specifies CASREGQGSTGELFF.

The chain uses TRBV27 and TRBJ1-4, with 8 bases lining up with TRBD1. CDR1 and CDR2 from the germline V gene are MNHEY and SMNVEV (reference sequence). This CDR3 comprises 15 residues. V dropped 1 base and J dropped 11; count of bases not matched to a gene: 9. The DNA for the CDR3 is TGTGCCAGCAGTTTATACACAGGGGGTGGAGGGAAACTGTTTTTT. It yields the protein CASSLYTGGGGKLFF.

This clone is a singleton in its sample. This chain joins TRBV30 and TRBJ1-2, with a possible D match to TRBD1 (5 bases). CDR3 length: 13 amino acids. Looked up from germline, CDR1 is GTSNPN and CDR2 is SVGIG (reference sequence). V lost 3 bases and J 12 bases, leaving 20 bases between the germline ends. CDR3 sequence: CAWRREMISRDTF. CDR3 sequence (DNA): TGTGCCTGGAGAAGGGAAATGATCAGCAGGGACACCTTC. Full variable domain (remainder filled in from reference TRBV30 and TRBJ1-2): SQTIHQWPATLVQPVGSPLSLECTVEGTSNPNLYWYRQAAGRGLQLLFYSVGIGQISSEVPQNLSASRPQDRQFILSSKKLLLSDSGFYLCAWRREMISRDTFGSGTRLTVV.

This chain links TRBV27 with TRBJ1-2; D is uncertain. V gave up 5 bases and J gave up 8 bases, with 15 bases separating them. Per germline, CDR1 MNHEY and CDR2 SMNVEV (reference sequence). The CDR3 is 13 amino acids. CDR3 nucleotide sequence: TGTGCCAGCAGTCCGGCAGCGCGTCGGGGCTACACCTTC. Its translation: CASSPAARRGYTF.

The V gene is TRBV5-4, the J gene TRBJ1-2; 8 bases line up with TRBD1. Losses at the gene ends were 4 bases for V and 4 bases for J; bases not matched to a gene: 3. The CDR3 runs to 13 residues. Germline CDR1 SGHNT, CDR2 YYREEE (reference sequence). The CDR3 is CASSRTGPYGYTF. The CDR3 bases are TGTGCCAGCAGCCGGACAGGGCCCTATGGCTACACCTTC.

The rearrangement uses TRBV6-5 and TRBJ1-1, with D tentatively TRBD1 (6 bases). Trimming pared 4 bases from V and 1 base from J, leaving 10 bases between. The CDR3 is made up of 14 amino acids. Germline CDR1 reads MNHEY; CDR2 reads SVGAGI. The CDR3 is CASSWGGGNTEAFF. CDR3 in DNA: TGTGCCAGCAGTTGGGGGGGCGGGAACACTGAAGCTTTCTTT.

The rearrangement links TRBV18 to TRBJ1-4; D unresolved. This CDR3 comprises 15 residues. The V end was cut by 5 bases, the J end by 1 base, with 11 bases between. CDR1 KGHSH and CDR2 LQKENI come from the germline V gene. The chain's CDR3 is CASSALGLTNEKLFF. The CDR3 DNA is TGTGCCAGCTCAGCATTGGGGTTAACTAATGAAAAACTGTTTTTT.

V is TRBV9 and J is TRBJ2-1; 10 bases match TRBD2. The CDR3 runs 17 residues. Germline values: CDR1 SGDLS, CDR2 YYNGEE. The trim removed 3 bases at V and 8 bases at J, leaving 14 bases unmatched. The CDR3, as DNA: TGTGCCAGCAGCGCGGTTAGCGGGGGGTTCCAGGCTTATGAGCAGTTCTTC. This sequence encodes CASSAVSGGFQAYEQFF.